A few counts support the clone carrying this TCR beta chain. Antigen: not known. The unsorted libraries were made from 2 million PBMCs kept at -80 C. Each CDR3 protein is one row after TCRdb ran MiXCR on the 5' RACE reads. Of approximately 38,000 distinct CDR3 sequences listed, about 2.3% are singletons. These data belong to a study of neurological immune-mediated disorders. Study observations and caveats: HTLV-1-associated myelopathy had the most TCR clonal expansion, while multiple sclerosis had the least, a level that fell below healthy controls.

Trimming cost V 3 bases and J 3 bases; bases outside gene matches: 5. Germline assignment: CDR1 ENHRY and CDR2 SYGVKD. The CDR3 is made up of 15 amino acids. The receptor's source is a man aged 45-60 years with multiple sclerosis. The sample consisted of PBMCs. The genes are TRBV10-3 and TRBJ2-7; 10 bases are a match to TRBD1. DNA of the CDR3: TGTGCCATCAGTGACCCGGGACAGGGGTTCTACGAGCAGTACTTC. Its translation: CAISDPGQGFYEQYF.